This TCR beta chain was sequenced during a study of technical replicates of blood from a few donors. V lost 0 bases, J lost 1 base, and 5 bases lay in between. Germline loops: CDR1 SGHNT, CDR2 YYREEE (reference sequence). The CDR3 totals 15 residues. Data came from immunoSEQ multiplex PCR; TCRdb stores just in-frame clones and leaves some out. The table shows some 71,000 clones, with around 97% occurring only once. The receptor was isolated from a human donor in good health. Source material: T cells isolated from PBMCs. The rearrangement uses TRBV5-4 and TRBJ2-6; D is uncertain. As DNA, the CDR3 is TGTGCCAGCAGCTTGGACGGTTCTGGGGCCAACGTCCTGACTTTC. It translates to CASSLDGSGANVLTF.